The sequence of this T cell receptor (beta chain) was determined in a study of T cells in Graves' hyperthyroidism and ophthalmopathy. As concerns this clonotype: The antigen is unknown.

The CDR3 contains 14 residues. Germline values: CDR1 LNHDA, CDR2 SQIVND (reference sequence). V gave up 4 bases and J gave up 1 base, with 11 bases separating them. Study-level results: Ophthalmopathy prediction by the model preceded onset by a median approximately 6.1 months.

TCR beta CDR3 region amplification was performed from RNA transcripts. First-round RT-PCR of the TCR CDR3 relied on the HTBI primer set. One entry per CDR3 protein results from TCRdb running MiXCR on the multiplex PCR reads. The sample comprises over 550,000 distinct CDR3 sequences, over 15% of which are singletons, and around 18% rests with the top ten. This receptor was identified in a woman younger than 35 with Graves' hyperthyroidism. The sample taken for sequencing was blood. This sequence joins TRBV19 and TRBJ2-7; D is unclear. CDR3 amino acids: CASSKGPLSYEQYF. In nucleotides, the CDR3 is TGTGCCAGTAGTAAAGGGCCCCTATCCTACGAGCAGTACTTC.